Following are 26 T cell receptor beta chains from one sample sequenced in a study of sequential checkpoint blockade in melanoma. Profiled with immunoSEQ multiplex PCR; TCRdb holds only in-frame clones, not every one. The table has about 8,400 clones, 45% to 70% seen once. Documented treatment: randomized to nivolumab then ipilimumab (arm A) or the reverse (arm B). This specimen was CD8+ T cells sorted from blood (inferred from file names), taken from a patient given nivolumab and ipilimumab in sequence. These receptor sequences come from a human donor with melanoma.

The V gene is TRBV4-3, the J gene TRBJ2-7, with TRBD1 matching 7 bases. V shed 2 bases, J shed 3 bases, and the junction held 13 bases outside the gene matches. This CDR3 has 17 amino acids. Germline V gene lookup returns CDR1 LGHNA and CDR2 YSLEER. The CDR3 region is CASSQTHARGMNYEQYF. The DNA of the CDR3 is TGCGCCAGCAGCCAAACCCACGCCAGGGGGATGAACTACGAGCAGTACTTC.

The V call is TRBV28, the J call TRBJ2-7, with 8 bases lining up with TRBD1. The CDR3 is 13 amino acids. V shed 6 bases, J shed 4 bases, and the junction held 5 bases outside the gene matches. Germline V gene data show CDR1 as MDHEN and CDR2 as SYDVKM. The CDR3 DNA follows: TGTGCCAGCAGAAGGACAGGGAATTACGAGCAGTACTTC. Protein sequence: CASRRTGNYEQYF.

The genes are TRBV9 and TRBJ2-7, with 14 bases aligning to TRBD2. The junction had 3 bases not matched to a gene; V was cut back by 3 bases and J by 4 bases. CDR1 SGDLS and CDR2 YYNGEE come from the germline V gene. The CDR3 is made up of 15 amino acids. The CDR3 bases are TGTGCCAGCAGCGCTGGGACTAGCGGGGGTTACGAGCAGTACTTC. Its translation is CASSAGTSGGYEQYF.

Of note for this clone: A junction boundary mismatches the germline segment, possibly from a read error. This sequence joins TRBV28 and TRBJ2-7; the D is unclear. The germline V gene has CDR1 MDHEN and CDR2 SYDVKM. The CDR3 sequence is 15 residues long. The DNA for the CDR3 is TGTGCCGGCAGTTTATATCGCGGCTCTAACTACGAGCAGTACTTC. Translation gives CAGSLYRGSNYEQYF.

The chain recombines TRBV9 with TRBJ2-7; possibly TRBD2 for D (6 bases). Germline values: CDR1 SGDLS, CDR2 YYNGEE. The ends were cut back, 4 bases at V and 0 bases at J, with 11 bases in the middle. This CDR3 region has 14 residues. CDR3 sequence reads: CASSPGLGSYEQYF. The CDR3 DNA reads as TGTGCCAGCAGCCCGGGACTCGGCTCCTACGAGCAGTACTTC. Together with reference TRBV9 and TRBJ2-7, the CDR3 gives the full variable domain: DSGVTQTPKHLITATGQRVTLRCSPRSGDLSVYWYQQSLDQGLQFLIQYYNGEERAKGNILERFSAQQFPDLHSELNLSSLELGDSALYFCASSPGLGSYEQYFGPGTRLTVT.

V is TRBV7-2 and J is TRBJ2-7, with 9 bases aligning to TRBD1. Germline CDR1 reads SGHTA; CDR2 reads FQGNSA. With 5 bases clipped from V and 5 bases from J, the junction kept 10 bases outside the gene matches. The CDR3 runs 15 residues. This CDR3 reads CASSILGQGSDEQYF. CDR3 sequence (DNA): TGTGCCAGCAGCATTCTCGGACAGGGGAGCGACGAGCAGTACTTC.

This chain connects TRBV14 to TRBJ1-1; D perhaps matches TRBD1 (6 bases). This CDR3 contains 15 residues. Trimming took 6 bases from V and 0 from J, leaving 14 bases between them. CDR1 and CDR2 (germline): SGHDN, FVKESK. The CDR3 DNA reads as TGTGCCAGCAGGCCCACGGGACAAATGAACACTGAAGCTTTCTTT. It translates to CASRPTGQMNTEAFF.

The chain uses TRBV5-5 and TRBJ2-7; the D is unclear. The ends were cut back, 3 bases at V and 2 bases at J, with 12 bases in the middle. The CDR3 loop spans 14 amino acids. CDR1 is SGHKS, CDR2 YYEKEE, per germline (reference sequence). CDR3 sequence (DNA): TGTGCCAGCAGCTCGTTCGACACCACCTACGAGCAGTACTTC. Translated: CASSSFDTTYEQYF.

This clone was counted once. V gene TRBV28 combines with J gene TRBJ2-6; 11 positions match TRBD1. The junction had 10 bases not matched to a gene; V was cut back by 6 bases and J by 0 bases. The CDR3 is made up of 19 amino acids. Germline CDR1 MDHEN, CDR2 SYDVKM. CDR3 loop: CASSPSLGQGGSGANVLTF. In DNA form, the CDR3 reads TGTGCCAGCAGCCCTTCTCTGGGACAGGGGGGCTCTGGGGCCAACGTCCTGACTTTC. Full variable domain (rest looked up from reference TRBV28 and TRBJ2-6): DVKVTQSSRYLVKRTGEKVFLECVQDMDHENMFWYRQDPGLGLRLIYFSYDVKMKEKGDIPEGYSVSREKKERFSLILESASTNQTSMYLCASSPSLGQGGSGANVLTFGAGSRLTVL.

The rearrangement uses TRBV27 and TRBJ1-5, with TRBD1 identical over 10 bases. Trimming removed 5 bases from V and 6 bases from J; junction bases left unmatched: 4. Germline CDR1 and CDR2: MNHEY and SMNVEV (reference sequence). This CDR3 region has 14 residues. The CDR3 bases are TGTGCCAGCAGTGCGACAGGGGGCGTTCAGCCCCAGCATTTT. This encodes CASSATGGVQPQHF.

The chain is built from TRBV28 and TRBJ2-3; possible D gene TRBD2, 7 bases. CDR1 is MDHEN, CDR2 SYDVKM, per germline. This CDR3 region has 15 residues. The V end lost 7 bases, the J end lost 2 bases, and 16 bases lay between the germline ends. In nucleotides, the CDR3 is TGTGCCAGCAACCGAGGGGGGGGGCTCACAGATACGCAGTATTTT. Translation: CASNRGGGLTDTQYF.

V is TRBV11-1 and J is TRBJ1-6, with 10 bases identical to TRBD1. The V gene's germline CDR1 is SGHAT and CDR2 FQDESV (reference sequence). With V trimmed by 4 bases and J by 7 bases, 4 bases remained unmatched. This CDR3 is 15 amino acids long. DNA for the CDR3: TGTGCCAGCAGCTGGACAGGGGGTTTCAATTCACCCCTCCACTTT. Translated, it gives CASSWTGGFNSPLHF.

This clone was seen a handful of times. A read error is the likely source, as a far larger clone sits one nucleotide away. The same CDR3 can be traced to other DNA sequences in this sample. The rearrangement uses TRBV5-1 and TRBJ1-2, with D tentatively TRBD1 (5 bases). There are 14 residues in the CDR3. Germline CDR1 reads SGHRS; CDR2 reads YFSETQ. The germline V and J ends were trimmed by 4 bases and 3 bases, with 13 bases remaining between them. Here the CDR3 reads CASSDSGMYYGYTF. The CDR3 region has the DNA TGCGCCAGCAGCGACTCAGGGATGTACTATGGCTACACCTTC.

This sequence joins TRBV5-6 and TRBJ1-5; D gene ambiguous. CDR3 length equals 14 residues. V was clipped by 4 bases and J by 0 bases, with 8 bases between them. Germline-derived CDR1 and CDR2 are SGHDT and YYEEEE. The chain's CDR3 is CASSLRSSNQPQHF. The DNA for the CDR3 is TGTGCCAGCAGCCTCCGGAGTAGCAATCAGCCCCAGCATTTT.

This chain uses TRBV9 with TRBJ1-2; TRBD1 is a possible D gene (5 bases). This CDR3 contains 13 residues. V was clipped by 3 bases and J by 8 bases, with 14 bases between them. CDR1 SGDLS and CDR2 YYNGEE come from the germline V gene. This CDR3 is CASSATEVGGYTF. CDR3 bases: TGTGCCAGCAGCGCGACAGAGGTGGGAGGCTACACCTTC.

The chain recombines TRBV18 with TRBJ1-1; no clear D gene. CDR3 size: 14 residues. Germline CDR1 is KGHSH and CDR2 is LQKENI. V was shortened by 0 bases and J by 4 bases, with 9 bases between the two germline ends. The DNA of the CDR3 is TGTGCCAGCTCACCACCGACCTCGGGCACTGAAGCTTTCTTT. It codes for CASSPPTSGTEAFF.

This clone was observed a handful of times. The chain links TRBV29-1 to TRBJ1-3; D is perhaps TRBD1 (5 bases). The CDR3 extends over 13 amino acids. Trimming took 3 bases from V and 8 from J, leaving 14 bases between them. CDR1 is SQVTM and CDR2 is ANQGSEA in the germline V gene. The CDR3 coding sequence is TGCAGCGTTGATCCGCAGGGCGGAGACACCATATATTTT. Residues: CSVDPQGGDTIYF.

CDR3 nucleotides: TGTGCCAGCAGCTTAGATCCGGGGTACGAGCAGTACTTC. This sequence encodes CASSLDPGYEQYF. J is TRBJ2-7 and V is TRBV11-2; TRBD2 might be the D (5 bases). CDR1 and CDR2 from the germline V gene are SGHAT and FQNNGV. The CDR3 totals 13 residues. The V end lost 0 bases, the J end lost 4 bases, and 7 bases lay between the germline ends.

This clone was seen a handful of times. The V call is TRBV27, the J call TRBJ1-6; D gene unclear. Germline V CDR1 and CDR2: MNHEY, SMNVEV (reference sequence). The CDR3 is made up of 13 amino acids. The ends were cut back, 3 bases at V and 10 bases at J, with 10 bases in the middle. The CDR3 DNA sequence: TGTGCCAGCAGTTTGACGGGGAAGTCACCCCTCCACTTT. It specifies CASSLTGKSPLHF.

The rearrangement links TRBV9 to TRBJ2-7, with a tentative D call TRBD2 (6 bases). The CDR3 length is 15 residues. The germline CDR1 and CDR2 sequences are SGDLS and YYNGEE. V was trimmed by 0 bases and J by 1 base, leaving 11 bases between them. CDR3 sequence reads: CASSVGASESYEQYF. The CDR3 nucleotides read TGTGCCAGCAGCGTAGGTGCTAGCGAATCCTACGAGCAGTACTTC.

The CDR3 here is CASSQDQAGSSNQPQHF. The CDR3 DNA reads TGCGCCAGCAGCCAAGATCAGGCAGGGTCGAGCAATCAGCCCCAGCATTTT. This chain connects TRBV4-3 to TRBJ1-5, with D possibly matching TRBD1 (5 bases). Trimming pared 0 bases from V and 1 base from J, leaving 13 bases between. In germline, CDR1 is LGHNA, CDR2 YSLEER. CDR3 size: 17 residues.

This chain connects TRBV5-6 to TRBJ2-7; 8 nucleotides match TRBD1. The trim removed 4 bases at V and 5 bases at J, leaving 2 bases unmatched. CDR1 is SGHDT, CDR2 YYEEEE, per germline. This CDR3 contains 12 residues. CDR3 amino acids: CASSDRGHEQYF. CDR3 DNA: TGTGCCAGCAGCGACAGGGGACACGAGCAGTACTTC.

By share of the sample, this clone is medium-sized. This chain joins TRBV4-1 and TRBJ2-7, with D maybe TRBD2 (5 bases). V was shortened by 3 bases and J by 3 bases, with 9 bases between the two germline ends. CDR1 and CDR2 (germline): MGHRA, YSYEKL. This CDR3 has 13 residues. CDR3 coding DNA: TGCGCCAGCAGCCATGGGAGTCGCTACGAGCAGTACTTC. Amino acids: CASSHGSRYEQYF.

V usage is TRBV7-2 and J usage is TRBJ2-6; 7 positions match TRBD1. CDR1 SGHTA and CDR2 FQGNSA come from the germline V gene. There are 17 residues in the CDR3. Unmatched junction bases numbered 7, after V lost 3 bases and J lost 2 bases. The DNA for the CDR3 is TGTGCCAGCAGCTTGGACGTGGGGACAGCTGGGGCCAACGTCCTGACTTTC. Translation gives CASSLDVGTAGANVLTF.

This rearrangement joins TRBV5-1 to TRBJ1-1; no firm D call. Germline V gene lookup returns CDR1 SGHRS and CDR2 YFSETQ. This CDR3 comprises 12 residues. Trimming took off 2 bases at V and 5 bases at J, with 7 bases between the two ends. The CDR3 reads CASSFPGTEAFF. CDR3 DNA: TGCGCCAGCAGCTTCCCGGGGACTGAAGCTTTCTTT.

The chain combines TRBV4-1 with TRBJ1-1, with D maybe TRBD1 (6 bases). Germline CDR1 reads MGHRA; CDR2 reads YSYEKL. Trimming stripped 3 bases from V and 0 bases from J, with 11 bases between. The CDR3 spans 15 residues. CDR3 region: CASSHITGMNTEAFF. CDR3 DNA: TGCGCCAGCAGCCATATAACAGGGATGAACACTGAAGCTTTCTTT.